This T cell receptor (beta chain) was obtained from a study of blood T cell repertoires in COVID-19. The CDR3 length is 14 residues. V lost 5 bases and J lost 4; bases outside the gene matches: 5. Per germline, CDR1 KGHDR and CDR2 SFDVKD. Produced via immunoSEQ multiplex PCR; TCRdb's table is partial and in-frame only. The sample holds approximately 200,000 clones, roughly 80% seen once. This TCR was recovered from a woman aged 80 or over with acute or convalescent COVID-19. Sequencing used peripheral blood. V usage is TRBV24-1 and J usage is TRBJ2-3, with 7 nucleotides matching TRBD1. This CDR3 is CATSGTGSPDTQYF. CDR3 sequence (DNA): TGTGCCACCAGTGGGACAGGTAGTCCAGATACGCAGTATTTT.